This T cell receptor (beta chain) was identified in a study of T cells after yellow fever vaccination. With respect to this clonotype: Antigen unknown.

The germline V and J ends were trimmed by 0 bases and 8 bases, with 14 bases remaining between them. Germline values: CDR1 DFQATT, CDR2 SNEGSKA (reference sequence). The CDR3 spans 14 residues. Study findings and constraints: Contaminating bulk clonotypes could be abundant in FACS-sorted repertoires. In post-booster samples, most primary-vaccination clones reappeared (about 97% CD4, roughly 88% CD8).

5'RACE template switching produced TCR cDNA carrying a universal primer site and UMIs. MiXCR was run by TCRdb on the 5' RACE reads, yielding one entry per CDR3 protein. Seen here are some 350,000 distinct CDR3 sequences, approximately 10% observed once, and the top ten hold less than 20%. The chain recombines TRBV20-1 with TRBJ2-1; either TRBD1 or TRBD2 may supply D (5 bases each). This clonotype was obtained from a man in his late teens or twenties who received the YFV17D yellow fever vaccine. Sequences were derived from PBMCs, sampled on the day of the first yellow fever vaccination. The CDR3 region is CSARETGPAHEQFF. The CDR3 DNA reads as TGCAGTGCTAGAGAAACGGGACCGGCCCATGAGCAGTTCTTC.